This T cell receptor beta chain derives from a study of pediatric ulcerative colitis (dated by TCRdb to the late 2010s). Regarding the study in general: Of the ulcerative colitis patients, 7 or 8 had pancolitis and two had left-sided colitis, and histology in every patient was consistent with ulcerative colitis. The Pediatric Ulcerative Colitis Activity Index classified a couple of patients as having mild disease, several as having moderate disease and three as having acute severe colitis. From under ten newly diagnosed, treatment-naive pediatric ulcerative colitis patients and a few non-IBD control children, paired blood and rectal samples were collected. What the research found in general, with its limitations: The healthy control group was small, consisting of only a few individuals. Autologous blood-rectal clonal overlap was significantly higher in ulcerative colitis patients than in controls, suggesting increased T cell trafficking to inflamed tissue. Because repertoires came from total lymphocyte DNA, patterns in rare subsets such as regulatory T cells may not be reflected. Controls, mild-moderate and acute severe colitis patients were separated by rectal repertoire features, and reduced rectal diversity due to clonal expansions was observed in acute severe colitis. Two rectal CDR3 clonotypes were found in every ulcerative colitis patient but in no control. For technical reasons, the blood samples of a couple of patients yielded substantially fewer templates, so those samples were excluded from the blood-rectal overlap analysis.

Including the terminal cysteine and phenylalanine, the CDR3 comprises 13 residues. The DNA shown is the 39-base CDR3, in frame from base 1. The CDR1 and CDR2 encoded by the germline V gene are SGHVS and FQNEAQ. V lost 4 bases and J lost 7 bases; the stretch between them is 12 bases long. Using the immunoSEQ TRB Survey service, rearranged CDR3 beta regions were amplified from genomic DNA with multiplex V and J primers. To keep depth equal across samples, survey-level sequencing depth of up to 500,000 reads per sample was applied. Libraries were purified, pooled and sequenced on Illumina technology. The study's own analysis went as follows. Productive clonality, sample overlap, pairwise scatters, CDR3 beta length, V/D/J gene usage and productiveness were assessed with immunoSEQ online tools. Calculated diversity was defined as the number of unique rearrangements divided by total templates times 100, and Shannon and Simpson indices were additionally computed. Principal component analysis was performed on Z-score normalized data with the R prcomp function and the ggbiplot package. Blood-rectal clonal overlap within each subject was quantified with Morisita's index. TCRdb retrieved this table from immuneACCESS and kept in-frame rearrangements only. Not all clones are present; in checked studies, unresolved V genes account for under half, and no reason is known for the remainder. The D gene and trimming were derived from the DNA, and the V and J assignments and clone size from that table. This sample has tens of thousands of clones in its table, and 70% to 90% of those were observed once. The ten top clones hold about 3% of the sample.

As regards this clone: The antigen it binds to is not known. Base qualities were left out, and no much larger clone turns up one base away.

Ulcerative colitis patients had received no immunosuppressive medication before the diagnostic colonoscopy. Blood was sampled at the same time as the colonoscopy. The Wizard kit (Promega) was used to extract genomic DNA from blood and intestinal samples. The sequence links TRBV7-8 to TRBJ2-3; no D segment can be confidently identified. Sequenced sample: blood. The TCR comes from a boy aged 10-17 years with severe ulcerative colitis. The CDR3 sequence is CASSSYPGNTQYF. The sequenced DNA is TGTGCCAGCAGCTCTTACCCGGGTAATACGCAGTATTTT.